Following are 2 T cell receptor beta chains from one sample sequenced in a study of T cell responses to AZD1222 COVID-19 vaccine. This table comes from immunoSEQ multiplex PCR, and its TCRdb copy is limited to in-frame clones, with some not included. Of about 59,000 clones in the sample, approximately 92% were seen once. The material was peripheral blood, obtained 28 days after the second AZD1222 dose. The source of these receptors is an adult who received the AZD1222 COVID-19 vaccine.

This chain links TRBV29-1 with TRBJ2-5, with D possibly being TRBD1 (8 bases). The CDR3 runs to 16 residues. The V and J ends lost 6 bases and 7 bases respectively, with 27 bases between them. Germline loops: CDR1 SQVTM, CDR2 ANQGSEA. The CDR3 protein is CSVKGGTGRSIGTQYF. Written as DNA, the CDR3 is TGCAGCGTGAAGGGAGGGACAGGAAGATCCATTGGGACCCAGTACTTC.

V usage is TRBV19 and J usage is TRBJ2-3; possible D gene TRBD2, 5 bases. V was pared by 5 bases and J by 3 bases, with 9 bases between. In germline, CDR1 is LNHDA, CDR2 SQIVND (reference sequence). There are 13 residues in the CDR3. CDR3 DNA sequence: TGTGCCAGTAGTTCTAGCAGTACAGATACGCAGTATTTT. Translated: CASSSSSTDTQYF.